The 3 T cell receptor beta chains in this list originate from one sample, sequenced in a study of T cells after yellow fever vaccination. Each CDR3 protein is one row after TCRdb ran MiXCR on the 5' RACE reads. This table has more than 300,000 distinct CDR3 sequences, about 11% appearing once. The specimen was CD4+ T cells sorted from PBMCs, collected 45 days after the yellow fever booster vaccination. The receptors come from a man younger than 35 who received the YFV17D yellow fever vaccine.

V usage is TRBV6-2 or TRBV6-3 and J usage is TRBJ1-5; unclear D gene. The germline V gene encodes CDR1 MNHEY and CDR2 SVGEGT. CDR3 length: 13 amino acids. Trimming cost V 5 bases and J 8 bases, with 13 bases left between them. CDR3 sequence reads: CASSAHSYEPQHF. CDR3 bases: TGTGCCAGCAGTGCCCACTCTTACGAGCCCCAGCATTTT.

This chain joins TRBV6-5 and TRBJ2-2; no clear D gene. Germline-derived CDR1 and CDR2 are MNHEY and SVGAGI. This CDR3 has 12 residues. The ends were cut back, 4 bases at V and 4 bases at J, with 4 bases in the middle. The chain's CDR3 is CASSSITGELFF. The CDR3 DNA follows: TGTGCCAGCAGTTCGATCACCGGGGAGCTGTTTTTT.

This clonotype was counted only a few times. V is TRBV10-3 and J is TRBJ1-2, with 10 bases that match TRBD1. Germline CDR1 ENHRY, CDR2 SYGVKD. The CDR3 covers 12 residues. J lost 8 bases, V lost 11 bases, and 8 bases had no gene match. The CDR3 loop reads CASAGTGEGYTF. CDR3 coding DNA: TGTGCCTCGGCGGGGACAGGGGAAGGCTACACCTTC.